Presented here are 9 T cell receptor beta chains from one specimen sequenced in a study of cytomegalovirus exposure and HLA in healthy donors. 13 Jbeta primers and 60 Vbeta primers were used for the PCR. Produced via immunoSEQ multiplex PCR; TCRdb's table is partial and in-frame only. This table has 250,000 to 350,000 clones, 70% to 90% appearing once. The sample was PBMCs. The receptors were gathered from a man in his forties or fifties in good health and CMV-seropositive.

V gene TRBV21-1 combines with J gene TRBJ2-7; the D call TRBD2 from the table was never checked on the DNA. TRBV21-1 is listed as a pseudogene. The CDR3 has 22 amino acids. CDR3 coding DNA: TGTGCCAGCAGCAAGGACTCACGAAAATACAGAAACCGGGCCGTCAGACGTAGGGAGCAGTACTTC. Translated, it gives CASSKDSRKYRNRAVRRREQYF.

Comments on this clone: A junction boundary mismatches the germline segment, possibly from a read error. The chain carries TRBV7-9 and TRBJ2-5; 15 bases are a match to TRBD2. CDR1 and CDR2 (germline): SEHNR, FQNEAQ (reference sequence). CDR3 length equals 16 residues. The chain's CDR3 is CSSSRGTSGRLETQYF. CDR3 bases: TGTTCCAGCAGCCGAGGGACTAGCGGGAGGTTGGAGACCCAGTACTTC. The full variable domain, completed using reference TRBV7-9 and TRBJ2-5, is DTGVSQNPRHKITKRGQNVTFRCDPISEHNRLYWYRQTLGQGPEFLTYFQNEAQLEKSRLLSDRFSAERPKGSFSTLEIQRTEQGDSAMYLCSSSRGTSGRLETQYFGPGTRLLVL.

The V gene is TRBV6-5, the J gene TRBJ2-1; 13 positions agree with TRBD2. Germline CDR1 MNHEY, CDR2 SVGAGI. V lost 6 bases and J lost 8; bases outside the gene matches: 7. The CDR3 is made up of 15 amino acids. In DNA, the CDR3 is TGTGCCAGCAGGCCCGGGACTAGCGGGAACCATGAGCAGTTCTTC. Translated: CASRPGTSGNHEQFF.

The V and J genes are TRBV19 and TRBJ2-3, with D possibly matching TRBD1 (6 bases). With 8 bases removed from V and 5 bases from J, the gap between germline ends came to 17 bases. The germline V gene has CDR1 LNHDA and CDR2 SQIVND (reference sequence). The CDR3 has 14 amino acids. CDR3 sequence reads: CASVPRGFEDTQYF. The CDR3, as DNA: TGTGCCAGTGTCCCGAGGGGGTTTGAAGATACGCAGTATTTT.

The chain employs TRBV27 and TRBJ2-1; TRBD2 agrees at 11 bases. CDR1 and CDR2 (germline): MNHEY, SMNVEV (reference sequence). Trimming removed 5 bases from V and 5 bases from J; junction bases left unmatched: 5. The CDR3 length is 15 residues. The CDR3 protein is CASSPTSGAHNEQFF. As DNA, the CDR3 is TGTGCCAGCAGTCCGACTAGCGGGGCTCACAATGAGCAGTTCTTC.

The chain combines TRBV2 with TRBJ2-3; 14 bases are shared with TRBD2. Per germline, CDR1 SNHLY and CDR2 FYNNEI. The J segment lost 5 bases and the V segment lost 6 bases, leaving 1 base of the junction unmatched. The CDR3 has 14 residues. The CDR3 bases are TGTGCCAGCAGAGGACTAGCGGGAGGAGATACGCAGTATTTT. It is translated as CASRGLAGGDTQYF.

This chain's CDR3 is CASSVSAGGFQPQHF. DNA of the CDR3: TGTGCCAGCAGCGTGTCGGCAGGGGGATTTCAGCCCCAGCATTTT. V gene TRBV9 combines with J gene TRBJ1-5; 7 positions agree with TRBD1. This CDR3 is built from 15 residues. CDR1 is SGDLS and CDR2 is YYNGEE in the germline V gene. V lost 2 bases, J lost 6 bases, and 8 bases stayed unmatched.

Here the CDR3 reads CASSLQGNSYNEQFF. The DNA for the CDR3 is TGCGCCAGCAGCTTACAGGGGAATTCCTACAATGAGCAGTTCTTC. J is TRBJ2-1 and V is TRBV5-1; the match to TRBD1 covers 7 bases. V lost 2 bases, J lost 1 base, and 3 bases stayed unmatched. This CDR3 comprises 15 residues. Germline V CDR1 and CDR2: SGHRS, YFSETQ.

This chain uses TRBV5-1 with TRBJ2-2; 9 nucleotides align to TRBD1. V lost 3 bases and J lost 4; bases outside the gene matches: 4. Germline CDR1 and CDR2: SGHRS and YFSETQ. CDR3 length: 15 amino acids. The CDR3 reads CASSWTGDSTGELFF. The CDR3 DNA reads as TGCGCCAGCAGCTGGACAGGGGATAGCACCGGGGAGCTGTTTTTT. Full variable domain (outside the CDR3, taken from reference TRBV5-1 and TRBJ2-2): KAGVTQTPRYLIKTRGQQVTLSCSPISGHRSVSWYQQTPGQGLQFLFEYFSETQRNKGNFPGRFSGRQFSNSRSEMNVSTLELGDSALYLCASSWTGDSTGELFFGEGSRLTVL.